The rows below give T cell receptor beta chains drawn from one sample of a study of blood T cell repertoires in COVID-19. Data came from immunoSEQ multiplex PCR; TCRdb stores just in-frame clones and leaves some out. The sample holds a few hundred thousand clones; about 90% are singletons and the top ten take 2.1%. The sequenced material came from peripheral blood. The receptor source for this set is a woman between 55 and 75 years old with COVID-19, enrolled during active disease. The CDR3 runs from the conserved cysteine through the conserved F or W. The D gene is left open where the match is weak. Size is omitted from some rows. Given values are once, few, many or a class for expanded clones.

clone_size	v_call	d_call	j_call	cdr3_length	cdr3_aa	cdr3_nt
.	TRBV7-2	TRBD1	TRBJ2-5	15	CASSELGTGLETQYF	TGTGCCAGCAGCGAATTAGGGACAGGGTTAGAGACCCAGTACTTC
.	TRBV19	TRBD1	TRBJ2-7	14	CASSIGDRGYEQYF	TGTGCCAGTAGTATAGGGGACAGGGGCTACGAGCAGTACTTC
.	TRBV19	TRBD2	TRBJ2-2	17	CASSIAGLAGNTGELFF	TGTGCCAGTAGTATAGCCGGACTAGCGGGAAACACCGGGGAGCTGTTTTTT
.	TRBV12-3/TRBV12-4	TRBD2	TRBJ2-6	13	CASGGDGANVLTF	TGTGCCAGCGGGGGGGACGGGGCCAACGTCCTGACTTTC
.	TRBV9	.	TRBJ1-1	13	CASSAVTDSEAFF	TGTGCCAGCAGCGCCGTGACAGATTCAGAAGCTTTCTTT
.	TRBV18	TRBD1	TRBJ1-2	16	CASSALDRGLDYGYTF	TGTGCCAGCTCAGCATTGGACAGGGGGCTAGACTATGGCTACACCTTC
.	TRBV9	.	TRBJ1-5	13	CASSGGLNQPQHF	TGTGCCAGCAGCGGGGGCCTCAATCAGCCCCAGCATTTT
.	TRBV3-1/TRBV3-2	.	TRBJ1-6	15	CASSLRDFRNSPLHF	TGTGCCAGCAGCCTCCGGGACTTTAGGAATTCACCCCTCCACTTT
.	TRBV5-1	.	TRBJ1-1	12	CASSLGDTEAFF	TGCGCCAGCTCCTTGGGAGACACTGAAGCTTTCTTT
.	TRBV6-2/TRBV6-3	TRBD2	TRBJ2-2	15	CASSPTSGGTGELFF	TGTGCCAGCAGTCCGACTAGCGGGGGGACCGGGGAGCTGTTTTTT
.	TRBV5-1	TRBD1	TRBJ1-3	16	CASSPTWDSSGNTIYF	TGCGCCAGCAGCCCTACATGGGACAGCTCTGGAAACACCATATATTTT
.	TRBV5-1	TRBD1	TRBJ1-4	17	CASRTGAFRATNEKLFF	TGCGCCAGCAGGACAGGGGCTTTTCGGGCAACTAATGAAAAACTGTTTTTT
.	TRBV10-3	TRBD2	TRBJ2-1	15	CASQTSGGANNEQFF	TGTGCCAGCCAGACTAGCGGGGGGGCCAACAATGAGCAGTTCTTC
.	TRBV7-2	TRBD2	TRBJ2-1	16	CASSLLTSGAYNEQFF	TGTGCCAGCAGCTTATTAACTAGCGGAGCCTACAATGAGCAGTTCTTC
few	TRBV20-1	TRBD2	TRBJ2-1	17	CSASHGLAGGPRDEQFF	TGCAGTGCTAGTCACGGACTAGCGGGGGGGCCTAGGGATGAGCAGTTCTTC
.	TRBV6-2/TRBV6-3	.	TRBJ1-5	19	CASSYPNGEVSHSNQPQHF	TGTGCCAGCAGTTATCCGAATGGGGAGGTCTCTCATAGCAATCAGCCCCAGCATTTT
.	TRBV29-1	.	TRBJ1-5	14	CSVGNQTDSTPQHF	TGCAGCGTCGGCAACCAGACTGATTCAACGCCCCAGCATTTT
.	TRBV7-2	.	TRBJ1-1	13	CASSLAANTEAFF	TGTGCCAGCAGCTTAGCGGCGAACACTGAAGCTTTCTTT
.	TRBV7-3	.	TRBJ1-1	13	CASSLFSDTEAFF	TGTGCCAGCAGCTTATTCTCGGACACTGAAGCTTTCTTT
.	TRBV3-1/TRBV3-2	TRBD1	TRBJ1-5	15	CASSQTGSGTEPQHF	TGTGCCAGCAGCCAGACAGGGTCGGGAACAGAGCCCCAGCATTTT
.	TRBV10-3	.	TRBJ2-6	18	CAISESYRKRSGANVLTF	TGTGCCATCAGTGAGTCGTACCGTAAGAGATCTGGGGCCAACGTCCTGACTTTC
.	TRBV4-1	TRBD1	TRBJ2-1	15	CASSQAQGVYNEQFF	TGCGCCAGCAGCCAAGCGCAGGGGGTCTACAATGAGCAGTTCTTC
.	TRBV5-6	.	TRBJ2-7	12	CASSLAAYEQYF	TGTGCCAGCAGCTTGGCGGCCTACGAGCAGTACTTC
.	TRBV5-4	TRBD2	TRBJ2-1	15	CASSLASGGAHEQFF	TGTGCCAGCAGCTTGGCTAGCGGGGGGGCACATGAGCAGTTCTTC
.	TRBV7-9	.	TRBJ1-1	14	CASSPTLPNTEAFF	TGTGCCAGCAGCCCTACGCTACCGAACACTGAAGCTTTCTTT
.	TRBV25-1	.	TRBJ1-1	13	CASSAGMNTEAFF	TGTGCCAGCAGTGCCGGGATGAACACTGAAGCTTTCTTT
.	TRBV9	TRBD1	TRBJ2-7	15	CASSPRDRDSYEQYF	TGTGCCAGCAGCCCACGGGACAGGGACTCCTACGAGCAGTACTTC